A single sample gave rise to the 8 T cell receptor beta chains below, sequenced in a study of cytomegalovirus exposure and HLA in healthy donors. This PCR relied on a set of 60 Vbeta primers and 13 Jbeta primers. TCRdb keeps only in-frame clones here, not all; method: immunoSEQ multiplex PCR. The sample holds roughly 150,000 clones, roughly four fifths seen once. Sequenced: PBMCs. Receptors were obtained from a male donor in good health and CMV-seronegative.

The V and J genes are TRBV28 and TRBJ1-1, with D unclear. V gave up 3 bases and J gave up 5 bases, with 13 bases separating them. CDR1 and CDR2 (germline): MDHEN, SYDVKM. The CDR3 contains 14 residues. In nucleotides, the CDR3 is TGTGCCAGCAGTTTCCCCGAGGGTGGGACTGAAGCTTTCTTT. Protein: CASSFPEGGTEAFF.

The chain employs TRBV4-2 and TRBJ2-7, with 8 bases matching TRBD1. Germline CDR1 LGHNA, CDR2 YNFKEQ. The CDR3 consists of 14 residues. V lost 2 bases and J lost 9; bases outside the gene matches: 9. As DNA, the CDR3 is TGTGCCAGCAGCCAATGGACAGGGTCGGGCTCGCAGTACTTC. The encoded protein is CASSQWTGSGSQYF.

V and J are TRBV27 and TRBJ2-1; 7 nucleotides match TRBD2. CDR3 length: 16 amino acids. CDR1 and CDR2 (germline): MNHEY, SMNVEV (reference sequence). V lost 4 bases to trimming and J lost 3 bases; unmatched junction nucleotides: 9. The CDR3 nucleotides are TGTGCCAGCAGTTATCAGGCGGGAGTATTCTACAATGAGCAGTTCTTC. Its protein product is CASSYQAGVFYNEQFF.

This clone was recorded a few times. The V call is TRBV29-1, the J call TRBJ2-1; 7 bases map to TRBD2. Germline V CDR1 and CDR2: SQVTM, ANQGSEA. This CDR3 contains 16 residues. With V trimmed by 1 base and J by 7 bases, 13 bases remained unmatched. The CDR3 DNA reads TGCAGCGTTGAAGGGCAACTAGCGCAGACTGGGAATGAGCAGTTCTTC. Its translation is CSVEGQLAQTGNEQFF.

The chain combines TRBV5-4 with TRBJ2-2, with D perhaps matching TRBD1 (5 bases). The germline gives CDR1 SGHNT, CDR2 YYREEE (reference sequence). The CDR3 contains 15 residues. V lost 0 bases and J 7 bases, leaving 13 bases between the germline ends. The CDR3 loop is CASSLGHRTNGELFF. CDR3 in DNA: TGTGCCAGCAGCTTGGGGCACAGGACGAACGGGGAGCTGTTTTTT. The entire variable domain, with the rest obtained from reference TRBV5-4 and TRBJ2-2, is as follows: ETGVTQSPTHLIKTRGQQVTLRCSSQSGHNTVSWYQQALGQGPQFIFQYYREEENGRGNFPPRFSGLQFPNYSSELNVNALELDDSALYLCASSLGHRTNGELFFGEGSRLTVL.

The chain combines TRBV6-1 with TRBJ2-7, with 12 bases aligning to TRBD2. CDR3 length equals 15 residues. Germline-derived CDR1 and CDR2 are MNHNS and SASEGT. Trimming cost V 10 bases and J 2 bases; bases outside gene matches: 9. The CDR3 spells CATNLGLAGPYEQYF. For the CDR3, the DNA is TGTGCCACCAACCTCGGACTAGCGGGACCCTACGAGCAGTACTTC.

The chain recombines TRBV4-3 with TRBJ2-4; 9 bases match TRBD2. V lost 6 bases, J lost 1 base, and 4 bases stayed unmatched. The CDR3 runs to 15 residues. Per germline, CDR1 LGHNA and CDR2 YSLEER. The CDR3 reads CASSGAGGAKNIQYF. CDR3 nucleotide sequence: TGCGCCAGCAGTGGGGCGGGGGGGGCCAAAAACATTCAGTACTTC.

The rearrangement joins TRBV14 to TRBJ1-2, with D hard to call. Per germline, CDR1 SGHDN and CDR2 FVKESK. The CDR3 is 13 residues long. V was pared by 4 bases and J by 5 bases, with 11 bases between. The CDR3 coding sequence is TGTGCCAGCAGCCGTTCGCAGTTTTATGGCTACACCTTC. This sequence encodes CASSRSQFYGYTF.